These 3 T cell receptor beta chains were sequenced from one sample in a study of vaccination and CD4 T cells after COVID-19. Sample treatment: approximately 11-day PBMC culture with coronavirus spike peptide pools or control peptides (ViraFEST assay). CD4+ T-cell collection from the unexposed donor predated the COVID-19 pandemic (2011-2018). These TCRs are of unknown antigen specificity. CD4+ T cells that had been cultured provided DNA sequenced with the Oncomine TCR Beta short-read assay. Using its own MiXCR run on the PCR reads, TCRdb lists one record per CDR3 protein. The sample has approximately 9,800 distinct CDR3 sequences; around two fifths are singletons. The source material was CD4+ T cells from blood, cultured in vitro. The receptors come from a human donor in good health.

The chain joins TRBV5-4 to TRBJ1-2; D perhaps matches TRBD1 (6 bases). Germline CDR1 reads SGHNT; CDR2 reads YYREEE (reference sequence). The CDR3 contains 15 residues. The V and J ends lost 0 bases and 2 bases respectively, with 11 bases between them. The CDR3 bases are TGTGCCAGCAGCTTGGGGCAGGGGCTAAACTATGGCTACACCTTC. Residues: CASSLGQGLNYGYTF.

This clonotype was detected a few times. The chain carries TRBV7-9 and TRBJ2-5; 8 nucleotides match TRBD1. Trimming at V came to 4 bases and at J to 1 base, leaving 11 bases not matched to a gene. This CDR3 spans 17 amino acids. Germline V gene lookup returns CDR1 SEHNR and CDR2 FQNEAQ (reference sequence). CDR3 sequence reads: CASSSAGHRGTQETQYF. CDR3 nucleotide sequence: TGTGCCAGCAGCTCCGCGGGGCACAGGGGGACCCAAGAGACCCAGTACTTC.

This sequence joins TRBV20-1 and TRBJ2-7; D is undetermined. The CDR3 has 14 amino acids. Trimming cost V 0 bases and J 7 bases, with 16 bases left between them. Germline V CDR1 and CDR2: DFQATT, SNEGSKA (reference sequence). CDR3 DNA sequence: TGCAGTGCTAGAGAAGAGGCGGCCGTGTGGGAGCAGTACTTC. This gives the protein CSAREEAAVWEQYF.